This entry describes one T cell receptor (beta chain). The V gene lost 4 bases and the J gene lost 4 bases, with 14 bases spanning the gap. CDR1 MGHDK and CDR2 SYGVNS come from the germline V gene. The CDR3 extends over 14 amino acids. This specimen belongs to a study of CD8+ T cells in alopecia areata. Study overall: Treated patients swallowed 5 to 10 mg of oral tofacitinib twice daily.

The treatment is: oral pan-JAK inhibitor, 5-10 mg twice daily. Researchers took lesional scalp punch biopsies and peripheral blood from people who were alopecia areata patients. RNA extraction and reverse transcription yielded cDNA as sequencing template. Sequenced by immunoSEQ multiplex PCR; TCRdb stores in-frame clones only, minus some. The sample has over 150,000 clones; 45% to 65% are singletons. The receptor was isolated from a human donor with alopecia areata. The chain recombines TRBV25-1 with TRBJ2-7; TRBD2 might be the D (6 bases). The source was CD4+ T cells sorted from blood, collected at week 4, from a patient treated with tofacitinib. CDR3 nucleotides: TGTGCCAGCAGTGCTCCCGGAGGGGTGTACGAGCAGTACTTC. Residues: CASSAPGGVYEQYF.